This is a list of T cell receptor beta chains from one sample in a study of high-grade serous ovarian cancer treatment subgroups. Some clones are missing from TCRdb's copy, which holds only in-frame ones; the method was immunoSEQ multiplex PCR. The sample lists 2,000 to 2,500 clones; about 71% were seen once. Source material: tumor tissue. The receptors were sampled from a human donor with high-grade serous ovarian cancer. The CDR3 runs from the conserved cysteine through the conserved F or W. Each record gives: clone size, CDR3 length, V gene, D gene, J gene, CDR3 protein, CDR3 DNA. The D gene is left open where the match is weak. Clone size is shown for a subset of rows, as once, few, many or a class of expanded clone.

>NA|15|TRBV9|NA|TRBJ2-1
CASSARGGWQDEQFF
TGTGCCAGCAGCGCCAGGGGCGGGTGGCAAGATGAGCAGTTCTTC
>once|18|TRBV5-1|TRBD1|TRBJ1-2
CASSPEPGQGAVWFGYTF
TGCGCCAGCAGCCCGGAGCCGGGACAGGGGGCAGTGTGGTTTGGCTACACCTTC
>NA|13|TRBV5-6|NA|TRBJ1-2
CASSSTGNYGYTF
TGTGCCAGCAGCTCAACAGGGAACTATGGCTACACCTTC
>NA|15|TRBV2|NA|TRBJ1-4
CASSLDTSTNEKLFF
TGTGCCAGCAGTCTTGACACGTCAACTAATGAAAAACTGTTTTTT
>NA|18|TRBV4-2|NA|TRBJ1-4
CASSTWAASGAGLQKLFF
TGTGCCAGCAGCACATGGGCGGCATCTGGGGCAGGCCTTCAAAAACTGTTTTTT
>NA|14|TRBV4-3|NA|TRBJ2-7
CASSQDGPSYEQYF
TGCGCCAGCAGCCAAGATGGGCCAAGTTACGAGCAGTACTTC
>few|10|TRBV28|NA|TRBJ2-1
CASSRNEQFF
TGTGCCAGCAGTCGGAATGAGCAGTTCTTC
>NA|17|TRBV5-5|TRBD2|TRBJ2-7
CASSPRTSGGVSYEQYF
TGTGCCAGCAGCCCTCGGACTAGCGGGGGGGTCTCCTACGAGCAGTACTTC
>NA|13|TRBV2|NA|TRBJ2-7
CASKGRARYEQYF
TGTGCCAGCAAGGGCAGGGCCCGGTACGAGCAGTACTTC
>few|13|TRBV28|NA|TRBJ1-1
CASSLIANTEAFF
TGTGCCAGCAGTTTAATAGCGAACACTGAAGCTTTCTTT
>once|21|TRBV4-3|TRBD2|TRBJ2-3
CASSQDTMASGGFSSTDTQYF
TGCGCCAGCAGCCAAGATACTATGGCTAGCGGGGGGTTTTCTAGCACAGATACGCAGTATTTT
>NA|14|TRBV9|NA|TRBJ1-4
CASSVGVGGEKLFF
TGTGCCAGCAGCGTAGGGGTAGGGGGTGAAAAACTGTTTTTT
>NA|15|TRBV18|TRBD1|TRBJ1-5
CASSPTGVGNQPQHF
TGTGCCAGCTCACCAACAGGGGTTGGCAATCAGCCCCAGCATTTT
>NA|15|TRBV19|NA|TRBJ2-2
CASSIQAMNTGELFF
TGTGCCAGTAGTATCCAGGCGATGAACACCGGGGAGCTGTTTTTT
>NA|18|TRBV5-1|NA|TRBJ1-6
CASSLNPLQGSYNSPLHF
TGCGCCAGCAGCTTGAACCCACTCCAGGGTTCCTATAATTCACCCCTCCACTTT
>few|15|TRBV5-4|NA|TRBJ2-3
CASSFAKGKEDTQYF
TGTGCCAGCAGCTTCGCTAAGGGGAAGGAAGATACGCAGTATTTT
>NA|15|TRBV4-2|NA|TRBJ2-5
CASSQGTGWRETQYF
TGTGCCAGCAGCCAAGGAACAGGGTGGCGGGAGACCCAGTACTTC
>NA|15|TRBV19|NA|TRBJ1-4
CASSGTQSSSEKLFF
TGTGCCAGTTCCGGGACCCAGTCCAGCTCAGAAAAACTGTTTTTT
>NA|15|TRBV7-2|NA|TRBJ1-4
CASSLVHHQGEKLFF
TGTGCCAGCAGCTTAGTACACCATCAGGGGGAAAAACTGTTTTTT
>NA|16|TRBV11-2|TRBD1|TRBJ1-2
CASSLAIGQDLYGYTF
TGTGCCAGCAGCCTAGCTATAGGACAGGACCTTTATGGCTACACCTTC
>NA|15|TRBV7-2|NA|TRBJ1-2
CASSRQFQSNYGYTF
TGTGCCAGCAGCAGACAGTTCCAATCCAACTATGGCTACACCTTC
>NA|14|TRBV7-2|TRBD1|TRBJ1-6
CASSSGGAISPLHF
TGTGCCAGCAGCTCAGGGGGCGCGATTTCACCCCTCCACTTT
>NA|13|TRBV7-3|NA|TRBJ1-3
CASSLTSGNTIYF
TGTGCCAGCAGCTTAACGTCGGGAAACACCATATATTTT
>NA|15|TRBV2|TRBD1|TRBJ1-1
CASRRDRGPNTEAFF
TGTGCCAGCAGACGGGACAGGGGGCCGAACACTGAAGCTTTCTTT